The next 24 T cell receptor beta chains were all read from a single sample in a study of blood T cell repertoires in COVID-19. Data came from immunoSEQ multiplex PCR; TCRdb stores just in-frame clones and leaves some out. The data show 310,000 or so clones, with around 80% seen just once and approximately 1.2% held by the top ten. The sequenced sample was peripheral blood. The receptors were gathered from a woman between 45 and 65 years old with acute or convalescent COVID-19.

The chain has TRBV27 and TRBJ2-6, with 8 positions matching TRBD1. The CDR3 extends over 15 amino acids. The V segment lost 6 bases and the J segment 3 bases; nucleotides outside the gene matches: 4. CDR1 is MNHEY, CDR2 SMNVEV, per germline (reference sequence). In DNA, the CDR3 is TGTGCCAGCAGCTGGACAGGGAATGGGGCCAACGTCCTGACTTTC. Its translation is CASSWTGNGANVLTF. Looking up the rest from reference TRBV27 and TRBJ2-6 gives the full variable domain: EAQVTQNPRYLITVTGKKLTVTCSQNMNHEYMSWYRQDPGLGLRQIYYSMNVEVTDKGDVPEGYKVSRKEKRNFPLILESPSPNQTSLYFCASSWTGNGANVLTFGAGSRLTVL.

The V and J genes are TRBV2 and TRBJ2-1; D is ambiguous. Looked up from germline, CDR1 is SNHLY and CDR2 is FYNNEI. The CDR3 totals 15 residues. The V and J ends lost 5 bases and 3 bases respectively, with 14 bases between them. The CDR3 nucleotides read TGTGCCAGCAGTAGAAATAGACACCTCTACAATGAGCAGTTCTTC. Translated, it gives CASSRNRHLYNEQFF.

In its sample, this clone was seen once. The chain joins TRBV24-1 to TRBJ2-1, with no clear D. Trimming stripped 4 bases from V and 8 bases from J, with 17 bases between. The length of the CDR3 is 15 residues. Germline V lookup: CDR1 KGHDR, CDR2 SFDVKD. The CDR3 nucleotides read TGTGCCACCAGTGACCCGTCGCGGAGTATCCATGAGCAGTTCTTC. It codes for CATSDPSRSIHEQFF.

V gene TRBV7-2 combines with J gene TRBJ2-3; possibly TRBD2 for D (6 bases). Germline V lookup: CDR1 SGHTA, CDR2 FQGNSA. The CDR3 sequence is 16 residues long. V lost 1 base and J 0 bases, leaving 11 bases between the germline ends. The CDR3: CASSLDSSGSTDTQYF. CDR3 coding DNA: TGTGCCAGCAGCTTAGATAGTAGCGGAAGCACAGATACGCAGTATTTT.

This clone was counted between two and nine times. This sequence joins TRBV7-6 and TRBJ2-2; a weak D match, TRBD1 (5 bases). In germline, CDR1 is SGHVS, CDR2 FNYEAQ. The CDR3 runs to 17 residues. V lost 3 bases, J lost 0 bases, and 14 bases lay in between. The CDR3 nucleotides are TGTGCCAGCAGCTTTATGGGGCCGTCGGCGAACACCGGGGAGCTGTTTTTT. The encoded protein is CASSFMGPSANTGELFF.

This chain connects TRBV12-3 or TRBV12-4 to TRBJ1-1, with D unresolved. Trimming cost V 6 bases and J 8 bases, with 10 bases left between them. This CDR3 is 11 amino acids long. The CDR3 region has the DNA TGTGCCAGCAGGGAGGACGGAGAAGCTTTCTTT. Protein sequence: CASREDGEAFF.

The chain joins TRBV2 to TRBJ2-5, with D possibly TRBD2 on 6 matching bases. There are 13 residues in the CDR3. Trimming cost V 10 bases and J 2 bases, with 14 bases left between them. Looked up from germline, CDR1 is SNHLY and CDR2 is FYNNEI. This CDR3 is CATITSRQETQYF. In DNA, the CDR3 is TGTGCCACGATTACTAGCCGGCAAGAGACCCAGTACTTC.

Here the CDR3 reads CASSPGTSGGADTQYF. The CDR3 DNA is TGTGCCAGCTCACCAGGGACTAGCGGTGGAGCAGATACGCAGTATTTT. J is TRBJ2-3 and V is TRBV18, with 11 bases identical to TRBD2. V trimming: 2 bases; J trimming: 4 bases; junction bases outside the gene matches: 5. The CDR3 consists of 16 residues. Looked up from germline, CDR1 is KGHSH and CDR2 is LQKENI.

The CDR3 region has the DNA TGTGCCAGCAGCCAAGTTTCTGGAGAAGAGACCCAGTACTTC. Translation: CASSQVSGEETQYF. The rearrangement uses TRBV3-1 (or the pseudogene TRBV3-2) and TRBJ2-5; D gene unclear. There are 14 residues in the CDR3. Germline V lookup: CDR1 LGHDT, CDR2 YNNKEL (reference sequence). The ends were cut back, 1 base at V and 3 bases at J, with 9 bases in the middle.

This clone was observed once. The J gene is TRBJ2-7, the V gene TRBV15, with a tentative D call TRBD2 (6 bases). V shed 0 bases and J shed 4 bases, with 16 bases lying between them. The CDR3 loop spans 16 amino acids. Germline CDR1 LNHNV, CDR2 YYDKDF (reference sequence). CDR3 protein: CATSRDIGTVGYEQYF. The CDR3 nucleotides read TGTGCCACCAGCAGAGATATAGGGACTGTGGGGTACGAGCAGTACTTC.

The rearrangement joins TRBV6-6 to TRBJ1-5; 7 positions match TRBD1. Germline CDR1 reads MNHNY; CDR2 reads SVGAGI (reference sequence). CDR3 size: 13 residues. With V trimmed by 4 bases and J by 7 bases, 4 bases remained unmatched. CDR3 nucleotide sequence: TGTGCCAGCAGTTTAGACAGGGAACAGCCCCAGCATTTT. As protein: CASSLDREQPQHF.

The V call is TRBV5-6, the J call TRBJ1-2; 7 nucleotides match TRBD1. Germline loops: CDR1 SGHDT, CDR2 YYEEEE. Trimming removed 2 bases from V and 6 bases from J; junction bases left unmatched: 4. This CDR3 region has 13 residues. The CDR3 spells CASSFGTADGYTF. The CDR3 DNA is TGTGCCAGCAGCTTTGGGACAGCAGATGGCTACACCTTC. The full variable domain, in which reference TRBV5-6 and TRBJ1-2 provide the parts outside the CDR3, is DAGVTQSPTHLIKTRGQQVTLRCSPKSGHDTVSWYQQALGQGPQFIFQYYEEEERQRGNFPDRFSGHQFPNYSSELNVNALLLGDSALYLCASSFGTADGYTFGSGTRLTVV.

The rearrangement links TRBV4-3 to TRBJ1-1; a weak D match, TRBD1 (6 bases). Per the germline V gene, CDR1 is LGHNA and CDR2 is YSLEER. Trimming left V 5 bases short and J 0 bases short, with 13 bases between. This CDR3 is 15 amino acids long. In nucleotides, the CDR3 is TGCGCCAGCAGCTCCCGACAGGCGATGAACACTGAAGCTTTCTTT. Translation gives CASSSRQAMNTEAFF.

V usage is TRBV6-5 and J usage is TRBJ1-2; TRBD1 aligns across 7 bases. The CDR3 sequence is 14 residues long. With 5 bases clipped from V and 4 bases from J, the junction kept 7 bases outside the gene matches. Germline CDR1 MNHEY, CDR2 SVGAGI. The CDR3 spells CASSPPGGTYGYTF. CDR3 DNA: TGTGCCAGCAGTCCCCCAGGGGGAACCTATGGCTACACCTTC.

This clone came up a few times. This chain uses TRBV27 with TRBJ2-7; perhaps TRBD2 as D (6 bases). Germline-derived CDR1 and CDR2 are MNHEY and SMNVEV (reference sequence). The ends were cut back, 6 bases at V and 0 bases at J, with 15 bases in the middle. This CDR3 region has 15 residues. For the CDR3, the DNA is TGTGCCAGCAGATTTAGCGGCCCAAGCTCCTACGAGCAGTACTTC. As protein: CASRFSGPSSYEQYF.

This clone was seen once. The chain carries TRBV2 and TRBJ2-3; 7 bases match TRBD1. This CDR3 has 13 amino acids. V lost 10 bases, J lost 3 bases, and 7 bases stayed unmatched. Germline V lookup: CDR1 SNHLY, CDR2 FYNNEI. Written as DNA, the CDR3 is TGTGCCACGGGGAACAGGGGTACAGATACGCAGTATTTT. Amino acids: CATGNRGTDTQYF. Full variable domain (outside the CDR3, taken from reference TRBV2 and TRBJ2-3): EPEVTQTPSHQVTQMGQEVILRCVPISNHLYFYWYRQILGQKVEFLVSFYNNEISEKSEIFDDQFSVERPDGSNFTLKIRSTKLEDSAMYFCATGNRGTDTQYFGPGTRLTVL.

The V call is TRBV14, the J call TRBJ1-2; D not resolved. CDR1 and CDR2 (germline): SGHDN, FVKESK. The ends were cut back, 4 bases at V and 2 bases at J, with 11 bases in the middle. The CDR3 length is 14 residues. This chain's CDR3 is CASSRERANYGYTF. The CDR3 bases are TGTGCCAGCAGCCGAGAGAGGGCCAACTATGGCTACACCTTC.

This rearrangement joins TRBV9 to TRBJ1-2; 8 bases match TRBD1. The V and J ends lost 0 bases and 4 bases, in that order; junction bases with no gene match: 5. The CDR3 has 15 residues. In germline, CDR1 is SGDLS, CDR2 YYNGEE. The CDR3 DNA reads as TGTGCCAGCAGCGTAGCCCCAGGGGGCTCCTATGGCTACACCTTC. It specifies CASSVAPGGSYGYTF.

For the CDR3, the DNA is TGTGCCAGCTCACCCGACAGGAATCAGCCCCAGCATTTT. Amino acids: CASSPDRNQPQHF. The chain combines TRBV18 with TRBJ1-5; possibly TRBD1 for D (6 bases). This CDR3 is built from 13 residues. CDR1 is KGHSH, CDR2 LQKENI, per germline. V was cut by 3 bases and J by 4 bases, with 7 bases left in between.

This chain joins TRBV6-1 and TRBJ2-5, with 9 bases identical to TRBD1. Germline-derived CDR1 and CDR2 are MNHNS and SASEGT. The CDR3 covers 15 residues. V lost 1 base, J lost 3 bases, and 3 bases stayed unmatched. The CDR3 bases are TGTGCCAGCAGTGAAGGCGGGACAGGGAAAGAGACCCAGTACTTC. It is translated as CASSEGGTGKETQYF.

The gene calls are TRBV7-9 and TRBJ2-7; TRBD2 matches at 8 bases. The germline gives CDR1 SEHNR, CDR2 FQNEAQ (reference sequence). The J segment lost 11 bases and the V segment lost 5 bases, leaving 5 bases of the junction unmatched. The CDR3 consists of 11 residues. The CDR3 sequence: CASSGRGGKYV. The CDR3 DNA follows: TGTGCCAGCAGCGGCCGCGGGGGGAAGTACGTC.

The chain uses TRBV7-2 and TRBJ2-5; D is possibly TRBD2 (5 bases). Trimming pared 5 bases from V and 1 base from J, leaving 11 bases between. The germline gives CDR1 SGHTA, CDR2 FQGNSA. This CDR3 is 14 amino acids long. CDR3 sequence: CASSPSSGQETQYF. The DNA for the CDR3 is TGTGCCAGCAGCCCCAGCAGCGGCCAAGAGACCCAGTACTTC.

CDR3 loop: CAWSRGGLAVNIQYF. The CDR3, as DNA: TGTGCCTGGAGCCGCGGCGGACTAGCGGTCAACATTCAGTACTTC. V and J are TRBV30 and TRBJ2-4; 10 bases fit TRBD2. The V gene end was trimmed by 3 bases and the J gene end by 7 bases; junction bases not matched to a gene: 9. CDR1 and CDR2 (germline): GTSNPN, SVGIG (reference sequence). This CDR3 has 15 residues. Looking up the rest from reference TRBV30 and TRBJ2-4 gives the full variable domain: SQTIHQWPATLVQPVGSPLSLECTVEGTSNPNLYWYRQAAGRGLQLLFYSVGIGQISSEVPQNLSASRPQDRQFILSSKKLLLSDSGFYLCAWSRGGLAVNIQYFGAGTRLSVL.

The chain links TRBV21-1 to TRBJ2-1; the D call of TRBD1 is as the table states it, not checked on the DNA. TRBV21-1 is a listed pseudogene. The CDR3 sequence is 19 residues long. CDR3 sequence reads: CASGVGARVVPRSHNEQFF. The CDR3, as DNA: TGTGCCAGCGGGGTTGGGGCGAGAGTGGTCCCAAGGTCGCACAATGAGCAGTTCTTC.